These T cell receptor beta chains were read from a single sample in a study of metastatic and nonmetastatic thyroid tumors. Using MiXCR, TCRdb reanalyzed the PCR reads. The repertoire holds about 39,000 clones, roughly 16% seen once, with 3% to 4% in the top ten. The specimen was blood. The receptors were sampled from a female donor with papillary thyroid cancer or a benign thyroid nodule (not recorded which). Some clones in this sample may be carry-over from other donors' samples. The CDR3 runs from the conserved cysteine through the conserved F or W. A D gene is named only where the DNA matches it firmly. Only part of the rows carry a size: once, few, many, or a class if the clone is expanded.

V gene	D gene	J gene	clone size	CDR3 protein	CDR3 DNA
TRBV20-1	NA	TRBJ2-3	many	CSAPKVADTQYF	TGCAGTGCCCCTAAGGTAGCGGATACGCAGTATTTT
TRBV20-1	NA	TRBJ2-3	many	CSAKQSTGISTDTQYF	TGCAGTGCTAAACAATCGACAGGAATTAGCACAGATACGCAGTATTTT
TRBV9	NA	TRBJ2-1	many	CASSVGESPYYASYNEQFF	TGTGCCAGCAGCGTAGGGGAGAGCCCCTATTACGCCTCCTACAATGAGCAGTTCTTC
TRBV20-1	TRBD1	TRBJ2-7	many	CSASYYGTGRYEQYF	TGCAGTGCTTCATACTACGGGACAGGGCGTTACGAGCAGTACTTC
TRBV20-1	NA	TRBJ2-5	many	CSARQGETQYF	TGCAGTGCTAGACAGGGAGAGACCCAGTACTTC
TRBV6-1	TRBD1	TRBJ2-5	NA	CASNDTGQGRQETQYF	TGTGCCAGCAATGACACGGGACAGGGGCGGCAAGAGACCCAGTACTTC
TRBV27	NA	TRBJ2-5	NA	CASSLKGSEAQYF	TGTGCCAGCAGTTTGAAGGGTTCAGAGGCCCAGTACTTC
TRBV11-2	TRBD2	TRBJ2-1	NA	CASSVYSGRTHNEQFF	TGTGCCAGCAGCGTCTATAGCGGGAGAACCCACAATGAGCAGTTCTTC
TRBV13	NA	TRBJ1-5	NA	CASSLWVNYNQPQHF	TGTGCTAGCAGCTTATGGGTGAACTACAATCAGCCCCAGCATTTT
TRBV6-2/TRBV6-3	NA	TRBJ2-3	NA	CASSPPSSQSTDTRYF	TGTGCCAGCAGCCCGCCGAGCTCTCAGAGCACAGATACGCGGTATTTT
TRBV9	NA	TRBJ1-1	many	CASSVDMGDTEAFF	TGTGCCAGCAGCGTAGACATGGGGGACACTGAAGCTTTCTTT
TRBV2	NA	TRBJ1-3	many	CASRRSSDLGNTIYF	TGTGCCAGCAGGCGAAGTTCTGACCTTGGAAACACCATATATTTT
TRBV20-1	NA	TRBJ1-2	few	CSTTGNGYTF	TGCAGTACCACAGGAAATGGCTACACATTC
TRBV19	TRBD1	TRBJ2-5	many	CASSIGSGGLETQYF	TGTGCCAGTAGTATAGGCTCAGGGGGCTTGGAGACCCAGTACTTC
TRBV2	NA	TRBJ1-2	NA	CASSPPDRQYGYTF	TGTGCCAGCAGTCCGCCAGACAGACAATATGGCTACACCTTC
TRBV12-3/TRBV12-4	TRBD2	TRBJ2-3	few	CASSYRLAGGAGDTEYF	TGTGCCAGCAGTTACCGACTAGCGGGAGGGGCAGGGGATACGGAGTATTTT
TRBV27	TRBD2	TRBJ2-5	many	CASSLEGRGETQYF	TGTGCCAGCAGTTTGGAGGGGAGGGGAGAGACCCAGTACTTC
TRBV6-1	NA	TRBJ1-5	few	CASNHRNHPQHF	TGTGCCAGCAACCACAGAAATCATCCCCAGCATTTT
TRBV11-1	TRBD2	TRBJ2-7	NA	CASSFNAGGVRLYEQYF	TGTGCCAGCAGCTTTAATGCGGGAGGCGTACGTCTCTACGAGCAGTACTTC
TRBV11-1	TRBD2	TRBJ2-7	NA	CASSPQTSGRYSYEQYF	TGTGCCAGCAGCCCCCAGACTAGCGGGAGGTACTCCTACGAGCAGTACTTC
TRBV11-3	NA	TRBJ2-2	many	CASSLEGTTTNTGELFF	TGTGCCAGCAGCTTAGAAGGGACCACCACGAACACCGGGGAGCTGTTTTTT
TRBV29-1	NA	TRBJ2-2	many	CSVEGTGELFF	TGCAGCGTTGAGGGCACCGGGGAGCTGTTTTTT
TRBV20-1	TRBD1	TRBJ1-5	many	CSARTGGAGNQPQHF	TGCAGTGCTAGGACAGGGGGCGCCGGCAATCAGCCCCAGCATTTT